These 26 T cell receptor beta chains share one sample of origin, sequenced in a study of diagnostic markers for celiac disease. TCRdb re-called the reads and shows each CDR3 protein once, DNA omitted. Here the sample table reports 7,000 to 9,500 distinct CDR3 sequences. Material: either unsorted cells or a sorted T cell fraction (not recorded which). These receptors were obtained from a human donor. This table probably holds off-target reads from a library built for another chain.

The gene calls are TRBV20-1 and TRBJ2-3. The CDR3 extends over 11 amino acids. Germline assignment: CDR1 DFQATT and CDR2 SNEGSKA (reference sequence). This CDR3 is CSAANWDTQYF.

The J gene is TRBJ2-5, the V gene TRBV6-5. The CDR3 runs to 13 residues. Germline V gives CDR1 MNHEY, CDR2 SVGAGI. The CDR3 spells CASSYSREETQYF.

V usage is TRBV27 and J usage is TRBJ2-2; TCRdb outputs TRBD1, but without DNA this stays unchecked. The CDR3 covers 15 residues. Germline lookup yields CDR1 MNHEY and CDR2 SMNVEV (reference sequence). CDR3 sequence: CASGMGTGNTGELFF.

V gene TRBV7-9 combines with J gene TRBJ1-5. CDR1 SEHNR and CDR2 FQNEAQ come from the germline V gene (reference sequence). This CDR3 has 13 residues. CDR3 protein: CASSLDGGQPQHF. The full variable domain, rest sourced from reference TRBV7-9 and TRBJ1-5, is DTGVSQNPRHKITKRGQNVTFRCDPISEHNRLYWYRQTLGQGPEFLTYFQNEAQLEKSRLLSDRFSAERPKGSFSTLEIQRTEQGDSAMYLCASSLDGGQPQHFGDGTRLSIL.

This chain uses TRBV7-2 with TRBJ1-6; TCRdb selects TRBD1, and the lack of DNA leaves this call unchecked. The V gene's germline CDR1 is SGHTA and CDR2 FQGNSA. This CDR3 has 15 residues. CDR3 sequence: CASSRDSRPLTPLHF.

The chain uses TRBV6-5 and TRBJ1-6. The CDR3 totals 14 residues. Germline V CDR1 and CDR2: MNHEY, SVGAGI. This chain's CDR3 is CASSNAYYNSPLHF.

The chain joins TRBV20-1 to TRBJ2-5; the TCRdb call, TRBD2, lacks DNA for checking. The CDR3 sequence is 15 residues long. Germline assignment: CDR1 DFQATT and CDR2 SNEGSKA (reference sequence). The CDR3 sequence: CSARGLAATQETQYF.

This clonotype shows up as medium-sized by frequency. The chain employs TRBV20-1 and TRBJ2-6. The germline CDR1 and CDR2 sequences are DFQATT and SNEGSKA (reference sequence). The CDR3 runs to 15 residues. The CDR3 loop is CSARDSSGGANVLTF.

The rearrangement links TRBV10-3 to TRBJ1-5; with no DNA, the TCRdb D assignment of TRBD1 cannot be verified. The germline V gene encodes CDR1 ENHRY and CDR2 SYGVKD. The CDR3 loop spans 15 amino acids. CDR3 residues: CAISETGGISQPQHF.

Judged by frequency, this clonotype is medium-sized. The chain carries TRBV11-2 and TRBJ2-3; TCRdb's D gene call, TRBD1, goes unchecked for lack of DNA. This CDR3 has 20 amino acids. The germline V gene has CDR1 SGHAT and CDR2 FQNNGV. The CDR3 sequence is CASSLEAPGTVTTLADTQYF.

According to its frequency, this clonotype is large. The chain couples TRBV10-3 to TRBJ2-1; TCRdb reports TRBD2, a call that lacks DNA to check it against. The CDR3 runs 16 residues. Germline values: CDR1 ENHRY, CDR2 SYGVKD. CDR3 region: CAISESDSGSSYEQFF.

This clonotype is labeled medium-sized based on frequency. The chain uses TRBV7-2 and TRBJ2-2; absent DNA, TCRdb's TRBD1 call cannot be checked. Germline V gene lookup returns CDR1 SGHTA and CDR2 FQGNSA. The CDR3 extends over 15 amino acids. The chain's CDR3 is CASSPTGLNTGELFF.

This chain links TRBV28 with TRBJ1-1; TCRdb calls TRBD1, which cannot be checked without DNA. Per the germline V gene, CDR1 is MDHEN and CDR2 is SYDVKM. The CDR3 runs to 20 residues. The CDR3 reads CASSLWAGGSVSLVNTEAFF. The whole variable domain, filled in from reference TRBV28 and TRBJ1-1, reads DVKVTQSSRYLVKRTGEKVFLECVQDMDHENMFWYRQDPGLGLRLIYFSYDVKMKEKGDIPEGYSVSREKKERFSLILESASTNQTSMYLCASSLWAGGSVSLVNTEAFFGQGTRLTVV.

The V and J genes are TRBV12-3 or TRBV12-4 and TRBJ2-7. CDR3 size: 15 residues. CDR3 region: CASSLLAAASYEQYF.

The rearrangement links TRBV5-1 to TRBJ2-5; absent DNA, TCRdb's TRBD2 call cannot be checked. The CDR3 has 15 amino acids. Germline V gives CDR1 SGHRS, CDR2 YFSETQ. The CDR3 reads CASSRGAGPEETQYF.

This clonotype is deemed medium-sized by its frequency. This chain uses TRBV18 with TRBJ2-1; the D call from TCRdb, TRBD1, cannot be confirmed without DNA. The germline gives CDR1 KGHSH, CDR2 LQKENI. The length of the CDR3 is 16 residues. Here the CDR3 reads CASSPRPGGHYNEQFF.

This clonotype shows up as medium-sized by frequency. The chain links TRBV2 to TRBJ2-1; absent DNA, TCRdb's TRBD1 call cannot be checked. This CDR3 is built from 12 residues. Germline CDR1 SNHLY, CDR2 FYNNEI. The chain's CDR3 is CASSVGAGEQFF.

The chain has TRBV5-1 and TRBJ1-1; the D call of TRBD1 rests on TCRdb alone, since no DNA is present to check it. CDR1 is SGHRS and CDR2 is YFSETQ in the germline V gene. This CDR3 has 18 amino acids. CDR3 protein: CASSLGRTRHGGRTEAFF. The complete variable domain, with remaining parts taken from reference TRBV5-1 and TRBJ1-1, reads KAGVTQTPRYLIKTRGQQVTLSCSPISGHRSVSWYQQTPGQGLQFLFEYFSETQRNKGNFPGRFSGRQFSNSRSEMNVSTLELGDSALYLCASSLGRTRHGGRTEAFFGQGTRLTVV.

The chain recombines TRBV5-1 with TRBJ2-7; there is no DNA to check the TCRdb D call of TRBD1. The germline gives CDR1 SGHRS, CDR2 YFSETQ. The CDR3 contains 13 residues. This CDR3 is CASRSGVWGEQYF.

The V call is TRBV28, the J call TRBJ2-5; TCRdb outputs TRBD2, but without DNA this stays unchecked. CDR1 is MDHEN, CDR2 SYDVKM, per germline. The CDR3 is made up of 14 amino acids. The CDR3: CARRGVTRRETQYF.

The rearrangement uses TRBV6-5 and TRBJ2-1; the TCRdb D gene call, TRBD1, has no DNA to confirm it. This CDR3 has 14 residues. The germline V gene has CDR1 MNHEY and CDR2 SVGAGI. CDR3 amino acids: CASPSRGGGDEQFF.

According to its frequency, this clonotype is medium-sized. This chain uses TRBV4-2 with TRBJ1-1. Germline loops: CDR1 LGHNA, CDR2 YNFKEQ. The CDR3 covers 15 residues. The chain's CDR3 is CASSQRETQNTEAFF.

This clonotype is deemed medium-sized by its frequency. The rearrangement links TRBV7-9 to TRBJ1-2; the D call of TRBD1 rests on TCRdb alone, since no DNA is present to check it. Per the germline V gene, CDR1 is SEHNR and CDR2 is FQNEAQ (reference sequence). The CDR3 covers 13 residues. CDR3 in amino acids: CASSLRQIYGYTF.

The chain couples TRBV5-1 to TRBJ1-1; the TCRdb D gene call, TRBD1, has no DNA to confirm it. This CDR3 has 15 residues. Per the germline V gene, CDR1 is SGHRS and CDR2 is YFSETQ. CDR3 region: CASSGGQGGGTEAFF.

The chain couples TRBV7-2 to TRBJ1-3. Germline CDR1 reads SGHTA; CDR2 reads FQGNSA. The CDR3 extends over 13 amino acids. The CDR3: CASSLYSGNTIYF.

This clonotype shows up as medium-sized (0.01 to 0.1%) by frequency. The V gene is TRBV5-1, the J gene TRBJ2-2. This CDR3 is 14 amino acids long. CDR1 and CDR2 from the germline V gene are SGHRS and YFSETQ. CDR3 residues: CASSLFYGAGELFF.